This T cell receptor (beta chain) emerged from a study of T-cell memory formation after mild COVID-19. Points from the study as a whole: Contracting clones from day 15 to 85 had balanced CD4/CD8; later expanders favoured CD4+. Some SARS-CoV-2-responding clones were already detected in memory before infection.

TCRdb independently ran MiXCR on the 5' RACE reads; one entry per CDR3 protein. The profile shows around 310,000 distinct CDR3 sequences, roughly an eighth of them singletons. This CDR3 comprises 15 residues. CDR1 SGHRS and CDR2 YFSETQ come from the germline V gene. Unmatched junction bases numbered 5, after V lost 3 bases and J lost 2 bases. This clonotype was found many times. Antigen unknown. Sequenced: PBMCs or a T cell subset sorted from them (not recorded which). The sequence came from a man between 18 and 29 years old who had mild COVID-19 (a few samples of this study predate the infection). Cell type and time point are not known. The gene calls are TRBV5-1 and TRBJ1-1; 9 nucleotides align to TRBD1. DNA for the CDR3: TGCGCCAGCAGCTCGTACAGGGGGCCCAACACTGAAGCTTTCTTT. Its translation is CASSSYRGPNTEAFF.